This TCR beta chain was recorded in a study of shared clonotypes between healthy human individuals. CDR1 and CDR2 from the germline V gene are SGHTA and FQGNSA. V lost 2 bases and J 6 bases, leaving 9 bases between the germline ends. The CDR3 covers 13 residues. Some clones are missing from TCRdb's copy, which holds only in-frame ones; the method was immunoSEQ multiplex PCR. The top ten hold under 2% of the sample, which has 650,000 to 750,000 clones, more than 70% seen once. Sequencing was carried out using memory CD4+ T cells sorted from blood. Subset meaning: CD45RA-negative fraction. This TCR derives from a woman aged 25 to 39 in good health. This rearrangement joins TRBV7-2 to TRBJ2-3; no reliable D call. CDR3 loop: CASSLLMGDTQYF. The CDR3 DNA reads as TGTGCCAGCAGCTTATTAATGGGCGATACGCAGTATTTT.